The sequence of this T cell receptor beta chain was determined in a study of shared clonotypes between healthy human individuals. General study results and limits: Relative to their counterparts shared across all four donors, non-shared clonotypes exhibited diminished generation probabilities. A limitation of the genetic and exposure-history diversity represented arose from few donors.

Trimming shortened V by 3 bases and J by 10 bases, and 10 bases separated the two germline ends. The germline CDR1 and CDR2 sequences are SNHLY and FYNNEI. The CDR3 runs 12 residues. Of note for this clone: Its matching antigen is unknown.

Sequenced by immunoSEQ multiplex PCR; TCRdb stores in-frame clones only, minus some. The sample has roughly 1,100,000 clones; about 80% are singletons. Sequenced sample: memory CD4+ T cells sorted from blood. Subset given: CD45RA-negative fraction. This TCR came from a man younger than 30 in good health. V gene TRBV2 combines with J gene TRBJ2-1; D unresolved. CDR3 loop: CASSELSVEQFF. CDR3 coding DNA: TGTGCCAGCAGTGAGTTAAGCGTAGAGCAGTTCTTC. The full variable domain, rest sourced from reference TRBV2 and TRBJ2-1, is EPEVTQTPSHQVTQMGQEVILRCVPISNHLYFYWYRQILGQKVEFLVSFYNNEISEKSEIFDDQFSVERPDGSNFTLKIRSTKLEDSAMYFCASSELSVEQFFGPGTRLTVL.